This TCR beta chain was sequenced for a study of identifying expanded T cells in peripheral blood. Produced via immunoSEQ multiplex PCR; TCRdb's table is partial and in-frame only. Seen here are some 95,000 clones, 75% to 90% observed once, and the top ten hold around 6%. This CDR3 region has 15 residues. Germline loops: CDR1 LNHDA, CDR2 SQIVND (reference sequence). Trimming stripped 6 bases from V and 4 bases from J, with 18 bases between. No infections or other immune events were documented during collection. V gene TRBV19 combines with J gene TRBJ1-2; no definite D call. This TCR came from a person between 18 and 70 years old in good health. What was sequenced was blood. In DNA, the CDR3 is TGTGCCAGTAGCACAAAAGGAGGGTCCAGCTATGGCTACACCTTC. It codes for CASSTKGGSSYGYTF.